This TCR beta chain was sequenced in a study of T-cell memory formation after mild COVID-19. Notes on the study in general: Pre-infection memory harbored some responding clones, suggesting cross-reactive memory joined.

In TCRdb, the 5' RACE reads were re-called with MiXCR into one record per CDR3 protein. The sample has fewer than 700,000 distinct CDR3 sequences, approximately 19% seen once. This clonotype was observed a few times. Its matching antigen is unknown. The CDR3 is made up of 15 amino acids. The germline gives CDR1 MNHNS, CDR2 SASEGT. V dropped 4 bases and J dropped 0; count of bases not matched to a gene: 3. This sequence was found in an adult woman who had mild COVID-19 (a few samples of this study predate the infection). Cell type and time point are not known. Sequenced sample: PBMCs or a T cell subset sorted from them (not recorded which). This sequence joins TRBV6-1 and TRBJ2-7; 10 nucleotides align to TRBD2. CDR3 sequence: CASSVWTSGSYEQYF. CDR3 bases: TGTGCCAGCAGTGTCTGGACTAGCGGCTCCTACGAGCAGTACTTC.